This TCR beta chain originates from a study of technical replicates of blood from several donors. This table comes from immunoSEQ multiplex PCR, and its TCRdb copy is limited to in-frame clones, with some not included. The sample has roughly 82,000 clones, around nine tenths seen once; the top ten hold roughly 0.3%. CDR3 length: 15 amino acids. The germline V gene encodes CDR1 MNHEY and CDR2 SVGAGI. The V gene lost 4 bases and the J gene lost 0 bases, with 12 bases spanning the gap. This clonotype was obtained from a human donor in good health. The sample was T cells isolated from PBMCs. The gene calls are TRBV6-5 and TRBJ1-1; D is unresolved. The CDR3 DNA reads TGTGCCAGCAGTTCAGGCCCGATCATGAACACTGAAGCTTTCTTT. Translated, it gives CASSSGPIMNTEAFF.